This T cell receptor beta chain was observed in a study of shared clonotypes between healthy human individuals (dated by TCRdb to the early 2020s). Background for the entire study: A few men and a couple of women, aged 18 to 49 years, made up the cohort. Blood TCR repertoires of a handful of healthy adults were deeply sequenced to estimate repertoire size and the extent of clonotype sharing between individuals. Each donor's leukapheresis produced roughly between roughly 0.85 and 9.5 billion PBMCs. To increase sequencing depth and limit assay-specific biases, TCR repertoire library preparation and sequencing were carried out by different laboratories using diverse techniques.

The donors were healthy, HIV-negative adults with no recently reported acute infections or vaccinations. All donors were Caucasian adults living in Nashville, Tennessee, USA. For unsorted samples, roughly 90 million PBMCs were counted, and genomic DNA was extracted using the QIAamp DNA Blood Mini kit. After blood collection by leukapheresis, PBMCs were isolated using Ficoll-Histopaque density gradient centrifugation and then cryopreserved in the vapor phase of liquid nitrogen. Using the deep immunoSEQ assay, multiplex PCR amplified TCR CDR3 regions from genomic DNA. Genomic DNA extracted from each cell subset was distributed evenly over all wells of several immunoSEQ 96-well plates, and each plate served as one replicate. For unsorted PBMC, each replicate PCR was loaded with about 280 ng genomic DNA, equivalent to about 33,000 T cell genomes. Ten immunoSEQ deep assay plates were used to sequence the unsorted PBMC genomic DNA. Purified libraries were measured with a Qubit 3.0 fluorometer, size-checked on a Bioanalyzer 2100, and measured again with the KAPA Library Quantification kit. A separate single-read 150-cycle Illumina NextSeq 550 flow cell was used to sequence each immunoSEQ 96-well plate. The published analysis was carried out like this. Because the immunoSEQ output included only junctional sequences and no quality scores, the filtering could not be the same as the filtering used for full-length reads. Sequences were annotated with PyIR, a Python wrapper for IgBLAST v1.9, using IMGT germline references to assign V/J genes and CDR3. Reads were removed for weak V/J assignments (E-value above 1e-6), missing CDR3, stop codons, out-of-frame junctions, or ambiguous translated residues. V3J clonotypes were defined as sequences sharing the same inferred V gene, J gene, and CDR3 amino acid sequence. Percentage overlap between repertoires was calculated by dividing the number of shared unique clonotypes by the size of the smaller repertoire. Repertoire richness was assessed with RTK rarefaction, the Chao1 estimator, and Recon v2.1 estimates of unobserved clonotypes. This immuneACCESS table, as held by TCRdb, lists in-frame sequences with V and J called but not all clones. Of the missing ones, under half trace to an unresolved V gene in checked studies; the others have no known cause. V, J and clone size reflect that table, while D and trimming were determined from the DNA. The sample profile shows some 470,000 clones; 75% to 85% of them were found once. In total, the top ten clones hold 10% to 15% of the sample.

Points on this clone: Its target antigen remains unknown. No qualities accompany the bases; no much larger clone lies one base away.

The paper's findings and limits, for the study overall: The small number of donors limited the genetic and exposure-history diversity represented. Pairwise subsampling led to the expectation that sequencing depth would affect the degree of clonotype sharing among donors. Sampling was restricted to blood, and TCR repertoires in tissues likely differ from the TCR repertoires found in blood.

V is pared back by 3 bases and J by 2 bases, with 13 bases lying between the germline termini. The CDR3, cysteine through phenylalanine, is 16 amino acids long. Left in the record is the CDR3 DNA by itself, 48 bases read in frame from the first base. The germline V gene specifies MDHEN as CDR1 and SYDVKM as CDR2. The TCR sequence derives from a woman in her forties in good health. Some clones in this sample may be carry-over from other donors' samples. The chain links TRBV28 with TRBJ1-4, and possibly TRBD1, on 5 matching bases. Sequencing was carried out using PBMCs. The nucleotides are TGTGCCAGCAGTTTCCCGGGGCTCGGGACTAATGAAAAACTGTTTTTT. Translated, this gives CASSFPGLGTNEKLFF.